Presented here are 6 T cell receptor beta chains from one specimen sequenced in a study of regulatory T cells in long-lasting Graves disease. Combining iRepertoire HTBI primers with Arm-PCR of CDR3 regions, the authors built TCR beta libraries. TCRdb re-called the multiplex PCR reads with MiXCR, one entry per CDR3 protein. The profile shows under 500,000 distinct CDR3 sequences, over 15% of them singletons. As to time point: newly diagnosed GD, antithyroid drugs for less than 3 months. The TCR library was prepared using RNA isolated from PBMCs. The data were also submitted as part of a second study, on T cells in Graves' hyperthyroidism and ophthalmopathy.

The sample consisted of peripheral blood mononuclear cells (PBMCs), taken at new diagnosis, from a patient treated with antithyroid drugs. The receptors were gathered from a woman aged 25 to 45 with Graves disease.

This clonotype was seen repeatedly, ten times or more. This chain joins TRBV7-8 and TRBJ2-1; 9 bases map to TRBD2. V shed 2 bases and J 6 bases; nucleotides not matched to a gene: 8. The CDR3 is 16 amino acids. Germline lookup yields CDR1 SGHVS and CDR2 FQNEAQ. The chain's CDR3 is CASSLPGLALGNEQFF. In nucleotides, the CDR3 is TGTGCCAGCAGCTTACCGGGACTAGCCCTAGGCAATGAGCAGTTCTTC. Supplemented by reference TRBV7-8 and TRBJ2-1, the full variable domain reads GAGVSQSPRYKVAKRGQDVALRCDPISGHVSLFWYQQALGQGPEFLTYFQNEAQLDKSGLPSDRFFAERPEGSVSTLKIQRTQQEDSAVYLCASSLPGLALGNEQFFGPGTRLTVL.

This clonotype came up many times. Its ends do not fully match the called genes, so a read error is possible. The chain uses TRBV28 and TRBJ2-1, with D tentatively TRBD1 or TRBD2 (5 bases each). Germline V lookup: CDR1 MDHEN, CDR2 SYDVKM. This CDR3 spans 12 amino acids. The CDR3 coding sequence is TGTGCCAGCAGTTTAGGGGACCCAATGAAGCTCTTC. Amino acids: CASSLGDPMKLF.

This clonotype was detected many times. The chain joins TRBV11-2 to TRBJ2-3; D perhaps matches TRBD1 (6 bases). V was shortened by 6 bases and J by 2 bases, with 15 bases between the two germline ends. This CDR3 comprises 15 residues. Germline V gives CDR1 SGHAT, CDR2 FQNNGV. The DNA for the CDR3 is TGTGCCAGCAGTTCCCAGGGGTCGGTCACAGATACGCAGTATTTT. Its protein product is CASSSQGSVTDTQYF. Full variable domain (remainder filled in from reference TRBV11-2 and TRBJ2-3): EAGVAQSPRYKIIEKRQSVAFWCNPISGHATLYWYQQILGQGPKLLIQFQNNGVVDDSQLPKDRFSAERLKGVDSTLKIQPAKLEDSAVYLCASSSQGSVTDTQYFGPGTRLTVL.

This chain links TRBV25-1 with TRBJ1-1, with D perhaps TRBD1 (6 bases). The CDR3 runs to 13 residues. Germline V gene lookup returns CDR1 MGHDK and CDR2 SYGVNS. V lost 7 bases to trimming and J lost 4 bases, with 13 bases between them. CDR3 sequence: CASIEGGGTEAFF. The CDR3 DNA is TGTGCCAGCATAGAGGGGGGAGGCACTGAAGCTTTCTTT.

This clonotype was observed many times. The chain is built from TRBV20-1 and TRBJ2-7, with 10 nucleotides matching TRBD2. This CDR3 contains 16 residues. V gave up 0 bases and J gave up 2 bases; unmatched junction bases: 7. Per germline, CDR1 DFQATT and CDR2 SNEGSKA (reference sequence). The CDR3 DNA reads TGCAGTGCTAGAGATACGGTCAGCGGGAGGGCCTACGAGCAGTACTTC. Encoded protein: CSARDTVSGRAYEQYF.

This clonotype was detected ten times or more. The J gene is TRBJ1-1, the V gene TRBV4-1; TRBD1 might be the D (5 bases). The CDR3 length is 20 residues. The germline V and J ends were trimmed by 2 bases and 1 base, with 26 bases remaining between them. The germline V gene encodes CDR1 MGHRA and CDR2 YSYEKL. Here the CDR3 reads CASSQFVGAEGLGGNTEAFF. The CDR3 DNA sequence: TGCGCCAGCAGCCAATTCGTTGGAGCCGAGGGGTTAGGTGGGAACACTGAAGCTTTCTTT.